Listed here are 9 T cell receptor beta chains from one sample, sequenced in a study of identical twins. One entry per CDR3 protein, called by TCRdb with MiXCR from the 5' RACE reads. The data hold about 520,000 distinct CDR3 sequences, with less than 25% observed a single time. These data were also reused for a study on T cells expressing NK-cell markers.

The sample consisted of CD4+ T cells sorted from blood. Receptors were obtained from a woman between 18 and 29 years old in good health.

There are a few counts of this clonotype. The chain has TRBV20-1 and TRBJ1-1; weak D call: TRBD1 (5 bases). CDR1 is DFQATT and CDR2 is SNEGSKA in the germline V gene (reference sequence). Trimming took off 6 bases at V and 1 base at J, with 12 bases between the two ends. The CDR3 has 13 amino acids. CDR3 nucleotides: TGCAGTGCCTCGGGGGGGAGGAACACTGAAGCTTTCTTT. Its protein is CSASGGRNTEAFF.

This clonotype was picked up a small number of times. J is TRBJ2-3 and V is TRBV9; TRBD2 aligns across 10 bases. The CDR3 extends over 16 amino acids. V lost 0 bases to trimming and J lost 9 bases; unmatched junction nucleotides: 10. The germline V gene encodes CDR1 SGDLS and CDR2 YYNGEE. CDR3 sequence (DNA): TGTGCCAGCAGCGTAGGGCCCAGCGGGAGGGCCGAAACGCAGTATTTT. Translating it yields CASSVGPSGRAETQYF. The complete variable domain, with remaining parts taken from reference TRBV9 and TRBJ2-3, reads DSGVTQTPKHLITATGQRVTLRCSPRSGDLSVYWYQQSLDQGLQFLIQYYNGEERAKGNILERFSAQQFPDLHSELNLSSLELGDSALYFCASSVGPSGRAETQYFGPGTRLTVL.

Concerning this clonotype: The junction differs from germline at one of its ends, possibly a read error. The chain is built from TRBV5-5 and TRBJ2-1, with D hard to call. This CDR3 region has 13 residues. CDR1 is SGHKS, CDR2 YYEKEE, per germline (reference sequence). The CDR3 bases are TGTGCCATCAGCTTTGGGCCTCTCAATGAGCAGTTCTTC. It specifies CAISFGPLNEQFF.

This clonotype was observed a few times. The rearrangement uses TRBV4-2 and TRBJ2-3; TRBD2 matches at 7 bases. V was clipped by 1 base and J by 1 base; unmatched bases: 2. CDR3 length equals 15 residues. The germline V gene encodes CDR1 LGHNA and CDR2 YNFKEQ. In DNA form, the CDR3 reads TGTGCCAGCAGCCAAGTCGCGGGAGGCACAGATACGCAGTATTTT. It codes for CASSQVAGGTDTQYF.

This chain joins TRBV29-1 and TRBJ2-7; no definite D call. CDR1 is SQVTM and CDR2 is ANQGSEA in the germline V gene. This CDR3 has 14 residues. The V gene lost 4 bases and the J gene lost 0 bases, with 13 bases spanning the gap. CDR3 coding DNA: TGCAGCGTTGTGGACGGAGTACTCTCCTACGAGCAGTACTTC. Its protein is CSVVDGVLSYEQYF.

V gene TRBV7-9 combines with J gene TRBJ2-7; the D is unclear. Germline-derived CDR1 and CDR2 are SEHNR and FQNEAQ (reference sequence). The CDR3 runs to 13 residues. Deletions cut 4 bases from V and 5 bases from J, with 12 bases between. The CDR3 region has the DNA TGTGCCAGCAGCTCCTACCTCGGAGACGAGCAGTACTTC. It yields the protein CASSSYLGDEQYF. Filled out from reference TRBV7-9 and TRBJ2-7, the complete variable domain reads DTGVSQNPRHKITKRGQNVTFRCDPISEHNRLYWYRQTLGQGPEFLTYFQNEAQLEKSRLLSDRFSAERPKGSFSTLEIQRTEQGDSAMYLCASSSYLGDEQYFGPGTRLTVT.

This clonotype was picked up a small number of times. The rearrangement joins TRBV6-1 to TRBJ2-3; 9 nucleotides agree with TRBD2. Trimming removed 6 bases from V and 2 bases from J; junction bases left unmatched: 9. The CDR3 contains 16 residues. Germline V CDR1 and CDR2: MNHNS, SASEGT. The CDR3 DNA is TGTGCCAGCAGCCAATCGGGACTAGCTTACACAGATACGCAGTATTTT. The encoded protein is CASSQSGLAYTDTQYF.

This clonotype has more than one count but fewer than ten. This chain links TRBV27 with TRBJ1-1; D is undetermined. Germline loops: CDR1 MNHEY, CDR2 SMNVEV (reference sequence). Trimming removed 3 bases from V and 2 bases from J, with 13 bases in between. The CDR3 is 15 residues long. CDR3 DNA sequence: TGTGCCAGCAGTTTCGGGCAGGCTTCTAACACTGAAGCTTTCTTT. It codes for CASSFGQASNTEAFF.

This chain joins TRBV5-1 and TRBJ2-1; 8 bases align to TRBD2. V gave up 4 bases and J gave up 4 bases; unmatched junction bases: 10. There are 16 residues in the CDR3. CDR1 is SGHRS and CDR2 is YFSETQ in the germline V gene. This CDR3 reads CASSRVGLAGYNEQFF. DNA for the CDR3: TGCGCCAGCAGCCGAGTTGGGCTAGCGGGTTACAATGAGCAGTTCTTC.